This paragraph covers one TCR beta chain sequence. This entry belongs to a study of T cell changes during pregnancy in multiple sclerosis. Looked up from germline, CDR1 is KGHSH and CDR2 is LQKENI. This CDR3 contains 15 residues. V lost 3 bases and J lost 4, with 15 bases in between. Profiling relied on immunoSEQ multiplex PCR, and the TCRdb table lists in-frame clones only, not all of them. The sample lists 65,000 to 85,000 clones, about nine tenths occurring once. This material consisted of CD4+ T cells from peripheral blood mononuclear cells, taken after pregnancy. The chain has TRBV18 and TRBJ1-1; maybe TRBD1 (6 bases). This receptor was identified in a female donor with multiple sclerosis, enrolled in a pregnancy study. The CDR3 DNA follows: TGTGCCAGCTCACCGCCTACAGGGTTTGGCACTGAAGCTTTCTTT. As protein: CASSPPTGFGTEAFF.